The present T cell receptor (beta chain) was sequenced within a study of cytomegalovirus exposure and HLA in healthy donors (dated by TCRdb to about 2017). Turning to the overall study: An earlier analysis of several hundred of the donors reported about 290 Gb of sequence data and roughly 110 million unique TCR beta sequences from about 200 million T cells. An early release that covered around 590 HLA-typed donors contained approximately 290 gigabases of sequencing data and tens of millions of unique TCR sequences. Among the roughly 400 genotyped donors, around 81% belonged to the genetic ancestry cluster associated with self-reported Caucasian donors. The aim of the study was to test whether cataloging public T cell receptors could identify signatures of past pathogen exposure. The study used immunosequencing to profile the T cell repertoires of more than 650 subjects and linked those repertoires to cytomegalovirus serostatus. A separate validation cohort of 100 to 150 different subjects was used in addition to the roughly 640-subject first cohort. The study combined high-throughput TCR immunosequencing, statistical association of individual TCRs with disease status, and machine learning to predict cytomegalovirus infection status. To study patterns of TCR occurrence, a later analysis re-analyzed previously published TCR beta repertoires from 500 to 850 donors and added high-resolution HLA genotyping. Rather than drawing on any new phenotypic data, the later analysis identified candidate immune exposures from TCR beta sequences and the way those sequences occurred across donors. In an earlier analysis of 587 of the donors, high-throughput TCR beta sequencing was used to judge whether each TCR beta V gene segment behaved as functional or pseudogenic. Alongside the repertoire data, information on donor age, sex, ethnicity and CMV serostatus was compiled. A later genetic analysis used genome-wide SNP genotypes for about 60% of the 666 donors, treating that subset as a discovery cohort. Every repertoire in the discovery cohort had been generated on one and the same sequencing platform. Class I and class II HLA loci were covered by the typing at four-digit resolution. The number of donors typed differed by locus, with about 629-640 for A, B, C, DRB1 and DQB1, more than 500 for DQA1, over 600 for DPA1, and under 490 for DPB1. Because of strong linkage in the cohort, five DR-DQ haplotypes were treated as single units for association and clustering. Across around 400 genotyped donors of the cohort, an average of about 240,000 unique TCR beta nucleotide sequences per donor were sequenced, and approximately 17% of those sequences were non-productive. Broad study findings and their caveats: Because HLA typing was missing for some donors at each locus, association tests included only the typed subset. The sequencing pipeline was judged likely to have produced a cluster of highly shared sequence variants as a technical artifact. In a later analysis, most CMV-associated TCR beta chains were found to appear HLA-restricted, with HLA associations seemingly driven largely by CMV exposure. In a later genetic analysis, fewer N-insertions in productive TCRs were reported among donors in an Asian-associated ancestry cluster than the 666-donor mean. Only TCR beta chains were sequenced in this cohort, and the absence of alpha or paired-chain data limited detectable features. In an earlier analysis of about 600 of the donors, most TCR beta V segments appeared in productive rearrangements about 87% or about 30% of the time, broadly matching IMGT annotations. Roughly uniform sequencing depth across donors was assumed in presence/absence analyses, although this assumption may not hold. According to the authors, the approach could potentially be generalized to other disease states and immunological phenotypes. In vitro tests confirmed that a few of the cytomegalovirus-associated TCR beta chains recognize cytomegalovirus antigens. A later analysis reported that several top co-occurrence clusters appeared linked to parvovirus B19, influenza, CMV and Epstein-Barr virus. Most TCR sequences were seen in very few donors, while some public TCRs were found in many individuals. For the cohort, immune exposure information was limited to CMV serostatus. V-gene and J-gene trimming of TCR beta chains was associated with a missense DCLRE1C variant in a later genetic analysis, and the association was replicated in an independent cohort. Linkage disequilibrium might explain the correlated functional status among segregating V segments, but an unknown experimental factor could not be excluded. The study listed over 150 TCR beta chains as associated with cytomegalovirus. Assigning TCR associations to individual alleles was difficult when HLA alleles, especially DR and DQ, strongly co-occurred. Because the 87-base-pair reads could not distinguish some IMGT-functional V segments, including TRBV6-2 and TRBV6-3, those segments were excluded. A later analysis found that HLA-associated TCR beta chains were more clonally expanded and had lower generation probabilities than equally common non-associated chains. In a later analysis, 15,000 to 20,000 TCR beta sequences were associated with specific HLA alleles at a false discovery rate of 0.05. A further reported finding was that TCR beta sequences accurately predicted the HLA-A and HLA-B alleles for most subjects in the first cohort. The earlier analysis of 450 to 700 of the donors excluded about 16 rarely observed V segments, including chromosome 9 orphons, because counts were too low. Cytomegalovirus status was reported to be diagnosed by the classifier with high specificity and sensitivity in both the original and validation cohorts. According to a later analysis, TCR association rates differed among HLA loci, with DRB1 alleles showing the most associated TCRs and HLA-C alleles showing the fewest.

The library was prepared using the immunoSEQ multiplex PCR assay. A mixture of 60 forward primers for TCR Vbeta segments and 13 reverse primers for TCR Jbeta segments was used in the multiplex PCR. The CDR3 region of rearranged TCR beta genes was amplified from genomic DNA with a multiplex PCR assay. The amplified TCR beta libraries were sequenced on the Illumina HiSeq System as 87-base-pair reads. As for how the authors treated the data: Across the roughly 600 repertoires, a later analysis counted about 81 million unique TCR beta chains, 9 million to 14 million of which were shared by at least two donors. To remove PCR and sequencing errors, raw reads were error-corrected and collapsed into unique sequences using a nearest-neighbor algorithm that merged closely related sequences. CDR3 sequences were aligned to IMGT reference sequences to assign V, D and J gene segments. For a sequence to be retained, a match of at least six nucleotides was required to both a V gene segment and a J gene segment. A rearrangement was called productive if the CDR3 had no stop codons and remained in frame with V and J, and every other rearrangement was called non-productive. Following IMGT convention, CDR3 was defined as the stretch from the second conserved V-encoded cysteine up to the conserved J-encoded phenylalanine. Sequences without an unambiguous match to a single V gene segment were excluded from the earlier analysis of about 600 of the donors. An earlier analysis of fewer than 650 of the donors classified V segments as functional when productive rearrangements were above 56.7% and as segregating when the standard deviation between donors was above 5%. A statistical classification framework was built to diagnose cytomegalovirus status from the catalog of TCR beta chain sequences. In a later analysis, V and J genes were assigned by comparing TCR nucleotide sequences against IMGT/GENE-DB human TR gene sequences. The TCRdist pipeline was used in a later analysis to assign CDR3 sequences and most-parsimonious VDJ recombination scenarios. A later analysis defined each TCR beta chain by its CDR3 amino acid sequence plus V-gene family, and excluded reads lacking a unique V-gene family. A later analysis removed 592 highly shared, low-generation-probability nucleotide sequences to deal with suspected cross-contamination and a sequencing artifact. In a later analysis, a clonal expansion index was calculated for each public chain from normalized within-repertoire ranks of inferred template counts. A later analysis computed generation probabilities with a VDJ recombination model fitted to out-of-frame rearrangements, and checked the results against IGoR. In a later analysis, TCR-TCR, TCR-HLA and TCR-CMV co-occurrence was scored with hypergeometric tests, and a repertoire-size bias correction was applied to TCR pairs. To estimate false discovery rates, a later analysis permuted the HLA or CMV assignments 20 times. In a later analysis, co-occurring TCRs were grouped using DBSCAN, with TCRdist sequence similarity added in when clustering inside HLA-allele-positive subsets. Co-occurrence clustering excluded repertoires with fewer than 30,000 or more than 120,000 public chains, plus five with anomalous nucleotide sharing. TCRdb took over this immuneACCESS table, retaining in-frame rearrangements with V and J assigned. Such tables are incomplete; in checked studies, under half of the missing clones stem from an unresolved V gene, and the remainder is unexplained. The D gene and trimming were derived from the DNA, and the V and J assignments and clone size from that table. The sample table shows 70,000 to 95,000 clones, and around 81% are seen once. The ten largest clonotypes hold 0.9% to 1.2% of the sample.

The CDR3, cysteine through phenylalanine, is 11 amino acids long. Only the CDR3 DNA is retained, 33 bases long and in frame from the first base. The junction carries 7 bases between V and J, which are trimmed by 3 bases and 8 bases respectively. Via the germline V gene, CDR1 is MNHNS and CDR2 SASEGT. The cohort was made up of roughly 670 healthy bone marrow donors. At the time of sampling, all cohort members were nominally healthy, though unrecorded immune exposures were likely present. The donor was CMV seronegative and was included in the group of approximately 350 seronegative cohort members. Every donor gave a peripheral blood sample, and the peripheral blood mononuclear cells from that sample were used for TCR beta sequencing. Genomic DNA extraction from the blood cell samples was performed with the Qiagen DNeasy Blood Extraction Kit. As for this clone: What antigen it recognizes has not been identified. Per-nucleotide qualities are absent, and no much larger clonotype sits a single base away.

Sequenced: PBMCs. This chain is built from TRBV6-1 and TRBJ1-2; the D gene cannot be resolved reliably. The receptor was isolated from a male donor in good health and CMV-seronegative. The base sequence is TGTGCCAGCAGTGAGCCAGGAGGCTACACCTTC. This codes for CASSEPGGYTF.